One T cell receptor beta chain is described in this entry. Its target is not known. CDR3 length equals 16 residues. The V end lost 7 bases, the J end lost 7 bases, and 20 bases lay between the germline ends. CDR1 is SEHNR, CDR2 FQNEAQ, per germline (reference sequence). This sample stems from a study of PD-L1 blockade in urothelial cancer. Looking at the study overall: Blood samples had a median of approximately 140,000 T cells, some 83,000 unique TCRs, and clonality about 0.074.

The table came from immunoSEQ multiplex PCR; TCRdb's copy has only in-frame clones and leaves some out. The data contain 66,000 or so clones, around nine tenths of them seen just once; the ten biggest clones take up 11%. The time point denotes: peripheral blood 6 weeks after treatment start. Every patient provided from 1 to 8 samples, collected pretreatment and on-treatment. Study findings and constraints: Clones that were tumor-associated expanded more in the blood of durable-benefit patients at 3 weeks. Sub-median blood TCR clonality before treatment predicted longer survival.

The source is a man aged 55-75 years with urothelial cancer. The J gene is TRBJ1-6, the V gene TRBV7-9; D unclear. Sequencing was performed on PBMCs, taken around atezolizumab (anti-PD-L1) treatment. The CDR3 loop reads CASNGGGGFFNSPLHF. In DNA form, the CDR3 reads TGTGCCAGCAACGGCGGAGGAGGGTTCTTCAATTCACCCCTCCACTTT.